This T cell receptor beta chain was sequenced in a study of cytomegalovirus exposure and HLA in healthy donors (dated by TCRdb to 2016 to 2017). About the investigation overall: According to an earlier analysis of 587 of the donors, 150 million to 200 million T cells yielded 90 million to 140 million unique TCR beta sequences and about 300 Gb of sequence data. An early release covering 500 to 750 HLA-typed donors comprised 250 to 350 gigabases of sequencing data and around 80 million unique TCR sequences. The genetic ancestry cluster associated with self-reported Caucasian donors included 81% of the 398 genotyped donors. The study aimed to test whether cataloging public T cell receptors could reveal signatures of past pathogen exposure. The T cell repertoires of under 700 subjects were profiled by immunosequencing and related to cytomegalovirus serostatus. A separate validation cohort of roughly 130 different subjects was used in addition to the roughly 720-subject first cohort. The study combined high-throughput TCR immunosequencing, statistical association of individual TCRs with disease status, and machine learning to predict cytomegalovirus infection status. In a later analysis, previously published TCR beta repertoires from roughly 710 donors were re-analyzed and high-resolution HLA genotyping was added so that TCR occurrence patterns could be studied. Rather than using new phenotypic data, the later analysis identified candidate immune exposures from TCR beta sequences and from how often those sequences occurred across donors. To decide whether each TCR beta V gene segment behaved as functional or pseudogenic, an earlier analysis of approximately 620 of the donors relied on high-throughput TCR beta sequencing. Alongside the repertoire data, information on donor age, sex, ethnicity and CMV serostatus was compiled. A later genetic analysis took genome-wide SNP genotypes for 398 of the 666 donors and used that subset as a discovery cohort. All discovery cohort repertoires had been generated using a single sequencing platform. HLA typing included class I and class II loci at four-digit resolution. Typing coverage differed by locus: A, B, C, DRB1 and DQB1 were typed in about 629-640 donors, DQA1 in approximately 520, DPA1 in roughly 590, and DPB1 in 472. About 5 DR-DQ haplotypes were handled as single units for association and clustering, since linkage in the cohort was strong. Among approximately 370 genotyped donors of the cohort, an average of about 240,000 unique TCR beta nucleotide sequences was sequenced per donor, of which 15% to 20% were non-productive. What the authors observed across the whole study: This cohort had only TCR beta chains sequenced, and the lack of alpha or paired-chain data limited which features could be detected. An association between a missense DCLRE1C variant and V-gene and J-gene trimming of TCR beta chains was found in a later genetic analysis and replicated in an independent cohort. In an earlier analysis of some 540 of the donors, most TCR beta V segments appeared in productive rearrangements about 87% or about 30% of the time, broadly matching IMGT annotations. The sequencing pipeline was judged likely to have produced a cluster of highly shared sequence variants as a technical artifact. In vitro tests confirmed that a few of the cytomegalovirus-associated TCR beta chains recognize cytomegalovirus antigens. Because HLA typing was unavailable for some donors at each locus, only the typed subset was used in association tests. Most TCR sequences were seen in very few donors, while some public TCRs were found in many individuals. The authors suggested that the approach could potentially be generalized to other disease states and immunological phenotypes. Correlated functional status among segregating V segments might reflect linkage disequilibrium, but an unknown experimental factor could not be ruled out. Presence/absence analyses assumed roughly uniform sequencing depth across donors, an assumption that may not hold. In a later analysis, several top co-occurrence clusters were reported to appear linked to parvovirus B19, influenza, CMV and Epstein-Barr virus. For the cohort, immune exposure information was limited to CMV serostatus. Specific HLA alleles were associated with roughly 17,000 TCR beta sequences at a false discovery rate of 0.05 in a later analysis. In both the original and validation cohorts, the classifier was reported to diagnose cytomegalovirus status with high specificity and sensitivity. Compared with equally common non-associated chains, HLA-associated TCR beta chains in a later analysis were more clonally expanded and had lower generation probabilities. When HLA alleles, especially DR and DQ, strongly co-occurred, TCR associations were difficult to assign to individual alleles. Because counts were too low, under 20 rarely observed V segments, including chromosome 9 orphons, were left out of the earlier analysis of some 640 of the donors. In a later analysis, TCR association rates were found to vary across HLA loci, with the most associated TCRs seen for DRB1 alleles and the fewest for HLA-C alleles. According to a later analysis, most CMV-associated TCR beta chains appeared to be HLA-restricted, and the HLA associations seemed to be driven largely by CMV exposure. Some IMGT-functional V segments, including TRBV6-2 and TRBV6-3, could not be told apart with the 87-base-pair reads, so those segments were excluded. According to a later genetic analysis, donors in an Asian-associated ancestry cluster had fewer N-insertions in productive TCRs than the approximately 700-donor mean. A total of roughly 160 TCR beta chains were listed by the study as associated with cytomegalovirus. A further reported finding was that TCR beta sequences accurately predicted the HLA-A and HLA-B alleles for most subjects in the first cohort.

CDR1 and CDR2 (MDHEN, SYDVKM) derive from the germline V gene. V was cut back by 3 bases and J by 3 bases, leaving a gap of 12 bases between them. Inclusive of the bounding cysteine and phenylalanine, the CDR3 is 14 residues long. Of all the DNA, just the CDR3 is kept, 42 bases in frame from base 1. This clone was observed a handful of times. There is no known antigen for this receptor. Base qualities are not provided; no much larger clone lies one nucleotide away. The library was obtained by the immunoSEQ multiplex PCR assay. A mixture of 60 forward primers for TCR Vbeta segments and 13 reverse primers for TCR Jbeta segments was used in the multiplex PCR. A multiplex PCR assay on genomic DNA amplified the CDR3 region of rearranged TCR beta genes. On the Illumina HiSeq System, the amplified TCR beta libraries were sequenced as 87-base-pair reads. For the original study's pipeline: A later analysis counted tens of millions of unique TCR beta chains across the 666 repertoires, and 10 million to 11 million of these chains were shared by at least two donors. A nearest-neighbor algorithm error-corrected the raw reads and collapsed the reads into unique sequences, merging closely related sequences to remove PCR and sequencing errors. To assign V, D and J gene segments, CDR3 sequences were aligned to IMGT reference sequences. For a sequence to be retained, at least a six-nucleotide match to both a V gene segment and a J gene segment was required. A rearrangement was called productive if the CDR3 had no stop codons and remained in frame with V and J, and every other rearrangement was called non-productive. CDR3 was defined according to IMGT convention as the region running from the second conserved V-encoded cysteine to the conserved J-encoded phenylalanine. The earlier analysis of 587 of the donors excluded any sequence lacking an unambiguous match to a single V gene segment. An earlier analysis of approximately 590 of the donors classified V segments as functional when productive rearrangements were above 56.7% and as segregating when the standard deviation between donors was above 5%. A statistical classification framework was developed to diagnose cytomegalovirus status using the catalog of TCR beta chain sequences. In a later analysis, TCR nucleotide sequences were compared against IMGT/GENE-DB human TR gene sequences so that V and J genes could be assigned. In a later analysis, CDR3 sequences and most-parsimonious VDJ recombination scenarios were assigned using the TCRdist pipeline. In a later analysis, each TCR beta chain was defined by its CDR3 amino acid sequence together with its V-gene family, and reads lacking a unique V-gene family were excluded. As a way to deal with suspected cross-contamination and a sequencing artifact, a later analysis dropped 592 nucleotide sequences that were highly shared and had low generation probability. For each public chain, a later analysis derived a clonal expansion index from normalized ranks of inferred template counts within each repertoire. In a later analysis, generation probabilities were computed with a VDJ recombination model fitted to out-of-frame rearrangements, and the resulting probabilities were checked against IGoR. In a later analysis, TCR-TCR, TCR-HLA and TCR-CMV co-occurrence was scored with hypergeometric tests, and a repertoire-size bias correction was applied to TCR pairs. To estimate false discovery rates, a later analysis permuted the HLA or CMV assignments 20 times. In a later analysis, co-occurring TCRs were grouped using DBSCAN, and TCRdist sequence similarity was added for clustering within HLA-allele-positive subsets. Repertoires with fewer than 30,000 or more than 120,000 public chains were left out of co-occurrence clustering, as were five repertoires with anomalous nucleotide sharing. TCRdb mirrors the immuneACCESS table, restricted to in-frame sequences. Some clones are absent from its copies; in checked studies, under half trace to an unresolved V gene, and the reason for the others is unknown. V and J calls and clone size come straight from that table; D and trimming were deduced from the DNA. Present in this sample are 140,000 or so clones, about 82% of which were seen just once. The top ten hold roughly 4% of the sample.

The cohort consisted of fewer than 700 healthy bone marrow donors. Cohort members were all nominally healthy when sampled, although unrecorded immune exposures were likely present. The donor tested CMV seropositive, placing the donor among the 250 to 350 seropositive members of the cohort. A peripheral blood sample was provided by each donor, and peripheral blood mononuclear cells were used for TCR beta sequencing. Genomic DNA extraction from the blood cell samples was performed with the Qiagen DNeasy Blood Extraction Kit. The rearranged chain carries TRBV28 and TRBJ2-7; the D gene is perhaps TRBD2, from 6 matching bases. The sequencing sample was made of PBMCs. The receptor's source is a woman in her thirties or forties in good health and CMV-seropositive. The bases read TGTGCCAGCAGTTTGGGGGGTGTCCTCTACGAGCAGTACTTC. Translated, this gives CASSLGGVLYEQYF.